A single sample is the source of the 17 T cell receptor beta chains below, sequenced in a study of shared clonotypes between healthy human individuals. CD8 cells regarded as naive lacked CD45RO, were positively chosen for CCR7, and omitted terminally differentiated effector memory CD45RA+ cells. Repertoires were generated with immunoSEQ multiplex PCR, while TCRdb's copy carries only in-frame clones and drops some. The table has millions of clones, over 85% seen once. Sequencing input: naive CD8+ T cells sorted from blood. The receptors here all came from a man aged 18 to 30 in good health.

This clone showed up just once. This CDR3 reads CASSPASGTYEQYF. CDR3 nucleotides: TGTGCCAGCTCACCGGCTAGCGGTACCTACGAGCAGTACTTC. This sequence joins TRBV18 and TRBJ2-7, with 7 bases that match TRBD2. Germline-derived CDR1 and CDR2 are KGHSH and LQKENI. There are 14 residues in the CDR3. J gave up 2 bases and V 3 bases, and 4 bases lay outside the gene matches.

The rearrangement uses TRBV7-9 and TRBJ2-7; 7 nucleotides match TRBD2. The trim removed 5 bases at V and 4 bases at J, leaving 5 bases unmatched. CDR1 and CDR2 from the germline V gene are SEHNR and FQNEAQ (reference sequence). The CDR3 is made up of 13 amino acids. CDR3: CASSISSGYEQYF. In DNA form, the CDR3 reads TGTGCCAGCAGCATATCTAGCGGTTACGAGCAGTACTTC. Full variable domain (rest looked up from reference TRBV7-9 and TRBJ2-7): DTGVSQNPRHKITKRGQNVTFRCDPISEHNRLYWYRQTLGQGPEFLTYFQNEAQLEKSRLLSDRFSAERPKGSFSTLEIQRTEQGDSAMYLCASSISSGYEQYFGPGTRLTVT.

J is TRBJ2-7 and V is TRBV7-9, with D perhaps matching TRBD1 (6 bases). Germline CDR1 is SEHNR and CDR2 is FQNEAQ (reference sequence). The CDR3 has 17 amino acids. Trimming took off 2 bases at V and 0 bases at J, with 17 bases between the two ends. This CDR3 reads CASSLHPGQSSSYEQYF. CDR3 DNA sequence: TGTGCCAGCAGCTTACATCCCGGACAGTCAAGCTCCTACGAGCAGTACTTC.

Remarks on this clone: The sample contains more than one DNA sequence encoding this CDR3. V and J are TRBV5-1 and TRBJ1-1; D may be TRBD1 (6 bases). This CDR3 comprises 14 residues. Between the trimmed V and J ends, which lost 4 bases and 4 bases, there was a span of 14 bases. Germline CDR1 SGHRS, CDR2 YFSETQ. The CDR3 here is CASSPIGGGTEAFF. Written as DNA, the CDR3 is TGCGCCAGCAGCCCCATAGGAGGGGGCACTGAAGCTTTCTTT.

This sequence joins TRBV27 and TRBJ1-2; no clear D gene. Germline CDR1 and CDR2: MNHEY and SMNVEV (reference sequence). The CDR3 runs to 15 residues. V dropped 5 bases and J dropped 4 bases, with 17 bases sitting between them. In DNA, the CDR3 is TGTGCCAGCAGTCCGACGACGGAGGGCAGCTATGGCTACACCTTC. Translation gives CASSPTTEGSYGYTF.

Details on this clone: At one boundary the junction diverges from the germline segment, which might be a read error. The rearrangement uses TRBV5-6 and TRBJ1-2; perhaps TRBD1 as D (6 bases). Germline values: CDR1 SGHDT, CDR2 YYEEEE. CDR3 size: 12 residues. In DNA, the CDR3 is TGTGCCAGCAGCTTGGGGGGGCCGCTTTCCTACTTC. Translating it yields CASSLGGPLSYF.

V is TRBV4-3 and J is TRBJ1-1, with 12 bases matching TRBD1. V was clipped by 1 base and J by 3 bases; unmatched bases: 6. This CDR3 spans 17 amino acids. Germline-derived CDR1 and CDR2 are LGHNA and YSLEER. The DNA of the CDR3 is TGCGCCAGCAGCCAAGTGCGGGACAGGGGGCCCGACACTGAAGCTTTCTTT. Translated: CASSQVRDRGPDTEAFF.

This clone was detected a few times. This chain connects TRBV7-6 to TRBJ1-3, with D possibly TRBD1 on 5 matching bases. The V end lost 1 base, the J end lost 0 bases, and 13 bases lay between the germline ends. The germline gives CDR1 SGHVS, CDR2 FNYEAQ. The CDR3 length is 17 residues. The chain's CDR3 is CASSLGLSDSSGNTIYF. CDR3 nucleotide sequence: TGTGCCAGCAGCTTAGGTCTTTCTGACAGCTCTGGAAACACCATATATTTT.

The rearrangement links TRBV5-1 to TRBJ2-5; tentatively, D is TRBD2 (6 bases). The CDR3 is 15 residues long. V lost 4 bases and J lost 3, with 16 bases in between. Germline values: CDR1 SGHRS, CDR2 YFSETQ. The CDR3 sequence is CASSVLPGEEETQYF. The CDR3 region has the DNA TGCGCCAGCAGCGTGCTCCCGGGGGAGGAAGAGACCCAGTACTTC.

The CDR3 DNA reads TGTGCCAGCCTTAAAGCGGGGTATGAGACCCAGTACTTC. Translating it yields CASLKAGYETQYF. The chain links TRBV28 to TRBJ2-5, with 7 bases that match TRBD2. The CDR3 runs to 13 residues. CDR1 MDHEN and CDR2 SYDVKM come from the germline V gene. Germline trimming cut 8 bases from V and 5 bases from J; bases unmatched to any gene: 8.

This chain uses TRBV6-1 with TRBJ2-1, with 7 bases that match TRBD2. The ends lost 6 bases at V and 2 bases at J; junction bases unmatched: 4. The CDR3 sequence is 14 residues long. CDR1 and CDR2 (germline): MNHNS, SASEGT. CDR3 nucleotide sequence: TGTGCCAGCAGCCATAGCGGGCCCTACAATGAGCAGTTCTTC. This codes for CASSHSGPYNEQFF.

The rearrangement joins TRBV4-3 to TRBJ2-7; perhaps TRBD2 as D (5 bases). Trimming pared 0 bases from V and 2 bases from J, leaving 11 bases between. Germline lookup yields CDR1 LGHNA and CDR2 YSLEER. This CDR3 has 15 residues. The CDR3 loop is CASSQDTASPYEQYF. DNA of the CDR3: TGCGCCAGCAGCCAAGATACGGCTAGCCCCTACGAGCAGTACTTC.

This clone was detected once. The V and J genes are TRBV5-4 and TRBJ2-7, with 8 bases that match TRBD2. V gave up 3 bases and J gave up 1 base; unmatched junction bases: 3. This CDR3 is 14 amino acids long. Per germline, CDR1 SGHNT and CDR2 YYREEE (reference sequence). CDR3: CASSSGGGSYEQYF. CDR3 nucleotide sequence: TGTGCCAGCAGCTCCGGGGGGGGTTCCTACGAGCAGTACTTC. Complete variable domain (other parts from reference TRBV5-4 and TRBJ2-7): ETGVTQSPTHLIKTRGQQVTLRCSSQSGHNTVSWYQQALGQGPQFIFQYYREEENGRGNFPPRFSGLQFPNYSSELNVNALELDDSALYLCASSSGGGSYEQYFGPGTRLTVT.

The V gene is TRBV6-1, the J gene TRBJ2-7, with 9 bases that match TRBD1. Trimming cost V 5 bases and J 0 bases; bases outside gene matches: 5. Germline V gene sequence: CDR1 MNHNS, CDR2 SASEGT. This CDR3 is 15 amino acids long. In nucleotides, the CDR3 is TGTGCCAGCAGTACAGGGGGCGCGGGCTCCTACGAGCAGTACTTC. It specifies CASSTGGAGSYEQYF.

This chain connects TRBV14 to TRBJ2-2, with D maybe TRBD1 (6 bases). This CDR3 is built from 13 residues. CDR1 is SGHDN and CDR2 is FVKESK in the germline V gene. V lost 6 bases, J lost 5 bases, and 10 bases lay in between. The CDR3 DNA sequence: TGTGCCAGCAGACGCCAGGGGACCGGGGAGCTGTTTTTT. As protein: CASRRQGTGELFF.

In DNA, the CDR3 is TGCGCCAGCAGTGGACAGGGGGGAAATTCACCCCTCCACTTT. Translating gives CASSGQGGNSPLHF. The chain recombines TRBV4-1 with TRBJ1-6; 10 bases map to TRBD1. Germline trimming cut 6 bases from V and 7 bases from J; bases unmatched to any gene: 3. This CDR3 region has 14 residues. Germline CDR1 and CDR2: MGHRA and YSYEKL.

The V call is TRBV4-1, the J call TRBJ2-1; D uncertain. Germline CDR1 reads MGHRA; CDR2 reads YSYEKL. CDR3 length: 14 residues. Trimming stripped 0 bases from V and 5 bases from J, with 8 bases between. The DNA for the CDR3 is TGCGCCAGCAGCCAAGAGGGCGACCACAATGAGCAGTTCTTC. Encoded protein: CASSQEGDHNEQFF.